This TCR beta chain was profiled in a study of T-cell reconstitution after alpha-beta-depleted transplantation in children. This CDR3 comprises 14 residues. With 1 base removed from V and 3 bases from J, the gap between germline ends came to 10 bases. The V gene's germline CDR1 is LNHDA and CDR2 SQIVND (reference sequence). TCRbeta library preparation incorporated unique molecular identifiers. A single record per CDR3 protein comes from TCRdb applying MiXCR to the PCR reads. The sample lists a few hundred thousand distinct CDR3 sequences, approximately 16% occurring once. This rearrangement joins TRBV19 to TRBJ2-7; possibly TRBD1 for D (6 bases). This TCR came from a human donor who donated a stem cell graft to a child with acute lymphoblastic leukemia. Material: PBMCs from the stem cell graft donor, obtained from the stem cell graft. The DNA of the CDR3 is TGTGCCAGTAGTATAGGGGGGCGCGGCTACGAGCAGTACTTC. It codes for CASSIGGRGYEQYF.